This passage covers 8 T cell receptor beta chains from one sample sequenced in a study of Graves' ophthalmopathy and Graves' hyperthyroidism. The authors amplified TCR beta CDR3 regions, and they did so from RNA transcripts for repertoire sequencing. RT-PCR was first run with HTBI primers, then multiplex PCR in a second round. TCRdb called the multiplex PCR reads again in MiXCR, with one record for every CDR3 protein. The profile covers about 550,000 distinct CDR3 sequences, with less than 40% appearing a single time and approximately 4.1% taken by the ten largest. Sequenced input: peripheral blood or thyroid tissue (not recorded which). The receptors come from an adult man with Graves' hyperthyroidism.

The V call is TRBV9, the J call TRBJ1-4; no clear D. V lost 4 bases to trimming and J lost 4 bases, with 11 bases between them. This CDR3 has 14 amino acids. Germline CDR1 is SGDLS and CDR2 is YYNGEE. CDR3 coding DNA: TGTGCCAGCAGCATTGCCGGGAGTAATGAAAAACTGTTTTTT. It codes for CASSIAGSNEKLFF.

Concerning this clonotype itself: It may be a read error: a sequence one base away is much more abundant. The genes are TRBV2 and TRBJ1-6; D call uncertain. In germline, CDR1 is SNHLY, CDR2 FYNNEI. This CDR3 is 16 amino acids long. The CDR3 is CASSTPRTSDNPPLHF. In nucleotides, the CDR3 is TGTGCCAGCAGTACCCCAAGGACTAGTGATAATCCACCCCTCCACTTT.

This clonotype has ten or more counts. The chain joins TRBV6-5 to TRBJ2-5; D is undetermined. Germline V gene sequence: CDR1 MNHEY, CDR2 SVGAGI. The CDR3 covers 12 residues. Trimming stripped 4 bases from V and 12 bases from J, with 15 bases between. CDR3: CASSSDLWSEYF. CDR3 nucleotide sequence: TGTGCCAGCAGTTCGGATCTTTGGTCCGAGTACTTC.

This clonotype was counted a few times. The CDR3 sequence is CASSRTVSTEAFF. The CDR3 DNA reads as TGTGCCAGCAGCCGGACAGTAAGCACTGAAGCTTTCTTT. The chain employs TRBV7-3 and TRBJ1-1; perhaps TRBD1 as D (6 bases). Trimming removed 5 bases from V and 4 bases from J, with 11 bases in between. Germline V gene data show CDR1 as SGHTA and CDR2 as FQGTGA. The CDR3 consists of 13 residues.

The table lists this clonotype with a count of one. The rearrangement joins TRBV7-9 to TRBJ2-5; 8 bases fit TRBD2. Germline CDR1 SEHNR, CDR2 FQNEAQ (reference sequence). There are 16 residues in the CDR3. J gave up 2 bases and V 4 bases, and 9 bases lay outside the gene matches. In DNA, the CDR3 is TGTGCCAGCAGCTCTTCTCCGGGACTAGGGCAAGAGACCCAGTACTTC. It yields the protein CASSSSPGLGQETQYF.

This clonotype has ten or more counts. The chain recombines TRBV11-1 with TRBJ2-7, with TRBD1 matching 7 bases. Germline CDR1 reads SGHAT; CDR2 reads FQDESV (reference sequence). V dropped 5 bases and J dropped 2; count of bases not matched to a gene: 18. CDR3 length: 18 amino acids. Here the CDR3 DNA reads TGTGCCAGCAGCAACGCCCATGAACCGGGACAGAGACCCTACGAGCAGTACTTC. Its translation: CASSNAHEPGQRPYEQYF.

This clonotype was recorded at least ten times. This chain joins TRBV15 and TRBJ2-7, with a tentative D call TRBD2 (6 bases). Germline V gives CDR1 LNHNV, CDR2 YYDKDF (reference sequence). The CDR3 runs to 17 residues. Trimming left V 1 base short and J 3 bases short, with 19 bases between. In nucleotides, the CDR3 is TGTGCCACCAGCAGAGCCCAACATGGCGGGGCGGTCTACGAGCAGTACTTC. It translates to CATSRAQHGGAVYEQYF.

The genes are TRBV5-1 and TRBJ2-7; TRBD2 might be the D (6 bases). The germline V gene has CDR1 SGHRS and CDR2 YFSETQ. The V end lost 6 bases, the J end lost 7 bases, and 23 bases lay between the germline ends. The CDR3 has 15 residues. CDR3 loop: CASTLETGVGNEQYF. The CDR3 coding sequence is TGCGCCAGCACCCTTGAGACGGGGGTGGGTAATGAGCAGTACTTC. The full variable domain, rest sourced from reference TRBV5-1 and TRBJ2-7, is KAGVTQTPRYLIKTRGQQVTLSCSPISGHRSVSWYQQTPGQGLQFLFEYFSETQRNKGNFPGRFSGRQFSNSRSEMNVSTLELGDSALYLCASTLETGVGNEQYFGPGTRLTVT.